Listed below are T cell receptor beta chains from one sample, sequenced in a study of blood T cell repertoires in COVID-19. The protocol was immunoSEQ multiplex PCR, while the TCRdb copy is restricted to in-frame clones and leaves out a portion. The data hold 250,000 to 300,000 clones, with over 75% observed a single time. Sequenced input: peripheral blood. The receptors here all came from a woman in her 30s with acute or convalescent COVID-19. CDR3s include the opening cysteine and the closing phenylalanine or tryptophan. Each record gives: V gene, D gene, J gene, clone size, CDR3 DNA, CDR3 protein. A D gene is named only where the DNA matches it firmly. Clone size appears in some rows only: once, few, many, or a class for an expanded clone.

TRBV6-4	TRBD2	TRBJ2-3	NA	TGTGCCAGCAGCCTAGGGACTAGCGGAACAGATACGCAGTATTTT	CASSLGTSGTDTQYF
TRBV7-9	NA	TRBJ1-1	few	TGTGCCAGCTCACAGGGTGCGGGCGGCACTGAAGCTTTCTTT	CASSQGAGGTEAFF
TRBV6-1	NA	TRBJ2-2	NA	TGTGCCAGCAGTGATTTGCGGGACGGCGCCGGGGAGCTGTTTTTT	CASSDLRDGAGELFF
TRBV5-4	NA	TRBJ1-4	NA	TGTGCCAGCAGCCTGGCAGCTAATGAAAAACTGTTTTTT	CASSLAANEKLFF
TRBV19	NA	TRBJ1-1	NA	TGTGCCAGTAGTATAGGTACAGGGATGAACACTGAAGCTTTCTTT	CASSIGTGMNTEAFF
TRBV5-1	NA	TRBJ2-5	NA	TGCGCCAGCAGCTTGGCCGGAGCCGGGGGAGAGACCCAGTACTTC	CASSLAGAGGETQYF
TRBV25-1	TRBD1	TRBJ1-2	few	TGTGCCAGCAGTGAATATTCAGGGGGCGGAGGCTACACCTTC	CASSEYSGGGGYTF
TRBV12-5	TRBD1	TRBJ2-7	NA	TGTGCTAGTGGTTCGGGACAGGGGGGCCGCTACGAGCAGTACTTC	CASGSGQGGRYEQYF
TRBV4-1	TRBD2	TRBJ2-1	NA	TGCGCCAGCAGCCGAGAGAGCGGGAGCTCCTACAATGAGCAGTTCTTC	CASSRESGSSYNEQFF
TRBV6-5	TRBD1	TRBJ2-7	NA	TGTGCCAGCAGTTACTCGTGGACAGGGAAATACGAGCAGTACTTC	CASSYSWTGKYEQYF
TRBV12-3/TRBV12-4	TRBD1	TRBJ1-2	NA	TGTGCCAGCAGGAACTCAGGGGGAAGAGGCTACACCTTC	CASRNSGGRGYTF
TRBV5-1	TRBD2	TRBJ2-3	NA	TGCGCCAGCAGCTTAAGGACTAGCGGCACAGATACGCAGTATTTT	CASSLRTSGTDTQYF
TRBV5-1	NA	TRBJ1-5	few	TGCGCCAGCAGCTTAGGGGAGGGGGGCGGACAGCCCCAGCATTTT	CASSLGEGGGQPQHF
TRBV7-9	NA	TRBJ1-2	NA	TGTGCCAGCAGCTACCCAGGGGCCTACTATGGCTACACCTTC	CASSYPGAYYGYTF
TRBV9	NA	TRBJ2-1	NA	TGTGCCAGCAGCGCTACAGGGACCAATGAGCAGTTCTTC	CASSATGTNEQFF
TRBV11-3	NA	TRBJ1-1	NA	TGTGCCAGCAGCTGGTACCGGGACAACCAAGCTTTCTTT	CASSWYRDNQAFF
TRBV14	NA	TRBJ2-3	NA	TGTGCCAGCAGCCCCACGAGGGCGGGATGGGCAGATACGCAGTATTTT	CASSPTRAGWADTQYF
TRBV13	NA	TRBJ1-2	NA	TGTGCCAGCACAGCAGGACTACCCAATGGCTACACCTTC	CASTAGLPNGYTF
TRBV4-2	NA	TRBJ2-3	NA	TGTGCCAGCAGCCGTACCGCGGGAACAGATACGCAGTATTTT	CASSRTAGTDTQYF
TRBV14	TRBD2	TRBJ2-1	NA	TGTGCCAGCAGACCGCTAGCGGGGCTCTACAATGAGCAGTTCTTC	CASRPLAGLYNEQFF
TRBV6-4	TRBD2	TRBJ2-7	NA	TGTGCCAGCAGCCTACTAGCGGAACCTTCCTACGAGCAGTACTTC	CASSLLAEPSYEQYF
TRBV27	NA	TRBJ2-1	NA	TGTGCCAGCAGTTCCTTCGGTGAGCAGTTCTTC	CASSSFGEQFF
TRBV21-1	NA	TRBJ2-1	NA	TGTGCCAGCTTTCCACCCGCCGTTCTAGCGGGAGGTGTTGATGAGCAGTTCTTC	CASFPPAVLAGGVDEQFF
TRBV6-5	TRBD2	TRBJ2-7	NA	TGTGCCAGCAGTTACTCGCTCCTAGCGGGCGAGCAGTACTTC	CASSYSLLAGEQYF
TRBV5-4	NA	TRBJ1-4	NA	TGTGCCAGCAGCAACAGGGAGGGTGAAAAACTGTTTTTT	CASSNREGEKLFF
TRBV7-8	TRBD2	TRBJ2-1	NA	TGTGCCAGCAGCTTACAGCGGGAGTACTACAATGAGCAGTTCTTC	CASSLQREYYNEQFF
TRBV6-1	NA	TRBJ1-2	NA	TGTGCCAGCAGCCTCTCTCCGGGAGCACTCTATGGCTACACCTTC	CASSLSPGALYGYTF
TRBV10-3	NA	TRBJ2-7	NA	TGTGCCATCAGTGAGACGACCGTCCCTACAGGCTACGAGCAGTACTTC	CAISETTVPTGYEQYF
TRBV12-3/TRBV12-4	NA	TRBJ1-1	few	TGTGCCAGCAGCGCAGGGAAGGGCACTGAAGCTTTCTTT	CASSAGKGTEAFF
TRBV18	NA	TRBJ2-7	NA	TGTGCCAGCTCACCAAAGCGGACGGGGGAGCAGTACTTC	CASSPKRTGEQYF
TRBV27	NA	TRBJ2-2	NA	TGTGCCAGCAGTTTACAGTTCGCGAACACCGGGGAGCTGTTTTTT	CASSLQFANTGELFF
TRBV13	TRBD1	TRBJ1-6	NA	TGTGCCAGCAGCTACCGGGACAGCTCCTATAATTCACCCCTCCACTTT	CASSYRDSSYNSPLHF
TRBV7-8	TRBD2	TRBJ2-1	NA	TGTGCCAGCAGCGTCACTAGCGGGAGTTACAATGAGCAGTTCTTC	CASSVTSGSYNEQFF
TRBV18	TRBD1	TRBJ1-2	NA	TGTGCCAGCTCACCACCGGGAGGAGGGGGCCGGTATGGCTACACCTTC	CASSPPGGGGRYGYTF
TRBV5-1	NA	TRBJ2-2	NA	TGCGCCAGCAGCTTGGACGCATCCGGGAGCAGGACCGGGGAGCTGTTTTTT	CASSLDASGSRTGELFF